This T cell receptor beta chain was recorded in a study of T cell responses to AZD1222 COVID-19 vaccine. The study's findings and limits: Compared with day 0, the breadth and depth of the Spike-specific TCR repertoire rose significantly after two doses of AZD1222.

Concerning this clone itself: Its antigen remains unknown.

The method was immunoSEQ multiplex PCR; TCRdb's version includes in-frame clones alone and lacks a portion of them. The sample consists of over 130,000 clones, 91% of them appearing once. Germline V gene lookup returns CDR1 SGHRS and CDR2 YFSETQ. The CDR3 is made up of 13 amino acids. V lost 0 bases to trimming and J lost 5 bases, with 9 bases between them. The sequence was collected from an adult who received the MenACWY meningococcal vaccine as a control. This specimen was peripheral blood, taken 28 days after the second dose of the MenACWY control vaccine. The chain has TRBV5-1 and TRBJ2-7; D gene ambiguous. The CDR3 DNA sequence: TGCGCCAGCAGCTTGGAGGCCCGGGACGAGCAGTACTTC. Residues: CASSLEARDEQYF.